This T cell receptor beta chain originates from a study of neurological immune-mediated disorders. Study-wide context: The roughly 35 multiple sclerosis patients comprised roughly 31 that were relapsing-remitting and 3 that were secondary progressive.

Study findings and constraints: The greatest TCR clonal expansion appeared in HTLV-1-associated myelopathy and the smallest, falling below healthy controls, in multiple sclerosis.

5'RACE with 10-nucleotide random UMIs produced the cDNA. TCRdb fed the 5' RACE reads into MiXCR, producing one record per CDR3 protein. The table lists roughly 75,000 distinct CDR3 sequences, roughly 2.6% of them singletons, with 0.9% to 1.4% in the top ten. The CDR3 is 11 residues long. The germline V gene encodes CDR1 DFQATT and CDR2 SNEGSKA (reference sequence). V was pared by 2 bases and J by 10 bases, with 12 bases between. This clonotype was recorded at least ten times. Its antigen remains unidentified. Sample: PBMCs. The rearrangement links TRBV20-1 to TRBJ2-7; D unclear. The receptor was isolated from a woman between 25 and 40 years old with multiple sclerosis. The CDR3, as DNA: TGCAGTGCTAGATTGTGGGATCGACAGTACTTC. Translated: CSARLWDRQYF.